These 7 T cell receptor beta chains were all obtained from the same sample, sequenced in a study of identical twins. TCRdb reprocessed the 5' RACE reads via MiXCR and lists one record per CDR3 protein. The sample includes about 890,000 distinct CDR3 sequences, roughly 12% of them seen just once. In addition, the sample was reused for a study of yellow fever vaccine responses in identical twins.

The sample comprised PBMCs. All receptors come from a woman aged 18-35 years in good health.

At least ten counts were recorded for this clonotype. This sequence joins TRBV20-1 and TRBJ2-1, with D possibly matching TRBD2 (5 bases). The CDR3 covers 15 residues. V lost 6 bases to trimming and J lost 6 bases, with 21 bases between them. Per germline, CDR1 DFQATT and CDR2 SNEGSKA (reference sequence). CDR3 nucleotide sequence: TGCAGTGCCCCAAACGGACCCGGAGGTTCCAATGAGCAGTTCTTC. This codes for CSAPNGPGGSNEQFF.

The V call is TRBV20-1, the J call TRBJ2-3; tentative D call: TRBD2 (7 bases). V shed 4 bases and J shed 2 bases, with 13 bases lying between them. The CDR3 totals 14 residues. Germline loops: CDR1 DFQATT, CDR2 SNEGSKA (reference sequence). The DNA of the CDR3 is TGCAGTGCTAAGTGGCGGGGGCCCACAGATACGCAGTATTTT. The encoded protein is CSAKWRGPTDTQYF.

The chain links TRBV13 to TRBJ2-7; D gene unclear. CDR1 and CDR2 (germline): PRHDT, FYEKMQ (reference sequence). The V end lost 0 bases, the J end lost 6 bases, and 3 bases lay between the germline ends. This CDR3 comprises 11 residues. The CDR3 DNA sequence: TGTGCCAGCAGCTTAGGGCCCGAGCAGTACGTC. This sequence encodes CASSLGPEQYV.

This clonotype has a handful of counts. CDR3 in amino acids: CASSLVPVTSGGPRGFSYEQYV. CDR3 DNA sequence: TGCGCCAGCAGCTTGGTTCCGGTGACTAGCGGGGGGCCCCGGGGATTCTCCTACGAGCAGTACGTC. The chain uses TRBV5-1 and TRBJ2-7; 13 bases fit TRBD2. CDR1 and CDR2 (germline): SGHRS, YFSETQ. The CDR3 is made up of 22 amino acids. V shed 0 bases and J 0 bases; nucleotides not matched to a gene: 18.

This clonotype was seen a handful of times. At one boundary the junction diverges from the germline segment, which might be a read error. The chain links TRBV10-3 to TRBJ2-5; D is tentatively TRBD1 or TRBD2 (5 bases each). The V gene's germline CDR1 is ENHRY and CDR2 SYGVKD. The CDR3 spans 13 residues. CDR3 nucleotides: TGTGCCACCTCGCCTGACCCAGACCACAATGGGGGCTTC. It yields the protein CATSPDPDHNGGF.

The chain employs TRBV29-1 and TRBJ2-3, with 7 nucleotides matching TRBD2. The V segment lost 4 bases and the J segment 7 bases; nucleotides outside the gene matches: 5. CDR1 and CDR2 (germline): SQVTM, ANQGSEA. CDR3 length: 12 amino acids. Here the CDR3 DNA reads TGCAGCGTTGGGGAGGGACCCCATACGCAGTATTTT. Translation: CSVGEGPHTQYF.

This clonotype was counted between two and nine times. Written as DNA, the CDR3 is TGCGCCAGCAGCCCGGGTGGGGGCCAATCCTACAATGAGCAGTTCTTC. Protein sequence: CASSPGGGQSYNEQFF. The chain uses TRBV5-1 and TRBJ2-1; perhaps TRBD1 as D (6 bases). This CDR3 contains 16 residues. The germline gives CDR1 SGHRS, CDR2 YFSETQ. V gave up 4 bases and J gave up 1 base, with 15 bases separating them.